These 2 T cell receptor beta chains were all obtained from the same sample, sequenced in a study of blood T cell repertoires in COVID-19. Measured with immunoSEQ multiplex PCR; TCRdb has only the in-frame clones, and not every one. The table shows about 130,000 clones, with roughly four fifths occurring only once. The source material was peripheral blood. The receptors were sampled from a woman over 75 with acute or convalescent COVID-19.

In this sample, this clone turned up once. This rearrangement joins TRBV10-3 to TRBJ2-7, with 7 bases that match TRBD1. CDR1 is ENHRY, CDR2 SYGVKD, per germline. The ends lost 5 bases at V and 4 bases at J; junction bases unmatched: 5. CDR3 length equals 13 residues. In DNA, the CDR3 is TGTGCCATCAGTCCGGGACAGAGATACGAGCAGTACTTC. Protein sequence: CAISPGQRYEQYF.

This chain connects TRBV7-7 to TRBJ2-3, with TRBD2 matching 11 bases. After removal of 5 bases from V and 0 bases from J, the junction contained 4 bases not matched to a gene. Germline loops: CDR1 SSHAT, CDR2 FNYEAQ (reference sequence). The CDR3 covers 16 residues. The CDR3 reads CASSQGLAASTDTQYF. CDR3 DNA: TGTGCCAGCAGCCAGGGACTAGCGGCTAGCACAGATACGCAGTATTTT.